A selection of T cell receptor beta chains follows, all from one sample in a study of T cells in localized non-small cell lung cancer. Measured with immunoSEQ multiplex PCR; TCRdb has only the in-frame clones, and not every one. The data hold tens of thousands of clones, with 75% to 85% observed a single time. This material consisted of PBMCs, taken before any cancer treatment. These receptors all come from a woman aged 40 to 75 with stage II squamous cell lung carcinoma. Both conserved end residues are part of each CDR3. The D gene is left open where the match is weak. Size is omitted from some rows. Given values are once, few, many or a class for expanded clones.

clone size	V gene	J gene	D gene	CDR3 length	CDR3 DNA	CDR3 protein
once	TRBV5-4	TRBJ2-5	-	15	TGTGCCAGCAGCTTGATTTTAGGGGGGGATGAGACCCAGTACTTC	CASSLILGGDETQYF
-	TRBV27	TRBJ1-1	-	14	TGTGCCAGCACAGTTACGGGGGGGAACACTGAAGCTTTCTTT	CASTVTGGNTEAFF
-	TRBV5-1	TRBJ2-3	-	15	TGCGCCAGCAGCCCCTTTGGAGGGGGCACAGATACGCAGTATTTT	CASSPFGGGTDTQYF
-	TRBV18	TRBJ1-5	-	17	TGTGCCAGCTCACCCACAGAGCAGGGAAGAGGCAATCAGCCCCAGCATTTT	CASSPTEQGRGNQPQHF
-	TRBV6-1	TRBJ1-1	TRBD1	13	TGTGCCAGCAGGTCTCAGGGGGGGACTGAAGCTTTCTTT	CASRSQGGTEAFF
few	TRBV6-5	TRBJ2-1	TRBD2	15	TGTGCCAGCAGCCCCCTTCGCGGGAGGACAAATGAGCAGTTCTTC	CASSPLRGRTNEQFF
-	TRBV19	TRBJ1-2	-	14	TGTGCCAGTAGGCCCGAGGAGGCCGGCTATGGCTACACCTTC	CASRPEEAGYGYTF
-	TRBV6-5	TRBJ2-1	TRBD1	14	TGTGCCAGCACCTACCAGGGGGCCTACAATGAGCAGTTCTTC	CASTYQGAYNEQFF
-	TRBV2	TRBJ2-1	TRBD1	15	TGTGCCAGCAGTGAAGAGGGACAGGAATACAATGAGCAGTTCTTC	CASSEEGQEYNEQFF
-	TRBV5-6	TRBJ2-4	-	14	TGTGCCAGCAGCTTCCTAAATCTCAAAAACATTCAGTACTTC	CASSFLNLKNIQYF
-	TRBV6-5	TRBJ1-1	TRBD1	15	TGTGCCAGCAGTTACGAGGACAGGGGAGTCACTGAAGCTTTCTTT	CASSYEDRGVTEAFF
-	TRBV7-2	TRBJ1-3	TRBD1	14	TGTGCCAGCAGCTCACAGGGGACTGGAAACACCATATATTTT	CASSSQGTGNTIYF
-	TRBV6-5	TRBJ2-6	-	15	TGTGCCAGCAGTTCCGCCCCAACCGGGGCCAACGTCCTGACTTTC	CASSSAPTGANVLTF
-	TRBV11-2	TRBJ1-4	-	16	TGTGCCTCCAGGAACAAATTGGGACGGCCGGCCGATAAACTGTTTTTT	CASRNKLGRPADKLFF
-	TRBV7-2	TRBJ2-5	-	14	TGTGCCAGCAGCTTATCTCGGATACAAGAGACCCAGTACTTC	CASSLSRIQETQYF
-	TRBV6-5	TRBJ1-2	TRBD1	15	TGTGCCAGCAGTCCAGGGACAGGGAACAACTATGGCTACACCTTC	CASSPGTGNNYGYTF
-	TRBV6-5	TRBJ1-1	-	16	TGTGCCAGCAGTTACTCAAAACCGGGGGTCGGCCACGACGCTTTCTTT	CASSYSKPGVGHDAFF
-	TRBV7-2	TRBJ1-4	-	14	TGTGCCAGCAGCCAAGGCGGGGCCGGTGAAAAACTGTTTTTT	CASSQGGAGEKLFF
-	TRBV29-1	TRBJ1-1	TRBD1	14	TGCAGCGTTGCGAGACAGGGGATGAACACTGAAGCTTTCTTT	CSVARQGMNTEAFF
-	TRBV5-1	TRBJ2-1	-	15	TGCGCCAGCAGCTTCGGGTCTTCTTCCTACAATGAGCAGTTCTTC	CASSFGSSSYNEQFF
once	TRBV6-5	TRBJ2-7	TRBD1	15	TGTGCCAGCAGTCTGCTGGGACAGGGGCGATACGAGCAGTACTTC	CASSLLGQGRYEQYF
-	TRBV27	TRBJ1-5	TRBD1	15	TGTGCCAGCAGGATCGGACAGGGTGTTAATCAGCCCCAGCATTTT	CASRIGQGVNQPQHF
many	TRBV6-5	TRBJ2-5	-	14	TGTGCCAGCACCCAGGGGCTGGGACCTCGGACCCAGTACTTC	CASTQGLGPRTQYF
-	TRBV5-1	TRBJ1-6	-	15	TGCGCCAGCAGCCCAGGTCTGGTATACAATTCACCCCTCCACTTT	CASSPGLVYNSPLHF
-	TRBV4-2	TRBJ1-5	-	16	TGTGCCAGCAGCCAAGATTCAGCGGGGGGTGTGGGGCCCCAGCATTTT	CASSQDSAGGVGPQHF